Below, 28 T cell receptor beta chains from the same sample are listed, as sequenced in a study of early T cells in non-severe SARS-CoV-2 infection. MiXCR, applied by TCRdb to the 5' RACE reads, yields one record per CDR3 protein. This repertoire shows tens of thousands of distinct CDR3 sequences, roughly 12% found once; its top ten account for 5% to 8%. Material for sequencing was whole blood. The source of these receptors is an adult who was a healthcare worker with PCR-confirmed SARS-CoV-2 infection or an uninfected control (not recorded which).

CDR3 residues: CASSLVSPSAYSYEQYF. The CDR3 DNA follows: TGTGCCAGCAGCTTAGTAAGTCCTAGCGCGTACTCCTACGAGCAGTACTTC. The chain uses TRBV7-8 and TRBJ2-7; D may be TRBD2 (6 bases). Trimming took 1 base from V and 0 from J, leaving 16 bases between them. Looked up from germline, CDR1 is SGHVS and CDR2 is FQNEAQ. The CDR3 extends over 17 amino acids.

Only a few counts were recorded for this clonotype. V is TRBV5-1 and J is TRBJ2-1; TRBD2 might be the D (6 bases). CDR1 is SGHRS, CDR2 YFSETQ, per germline. V dropped 3 bases and J dropped 2 bases, with 12 bases sitting between them. This CDR3 region has 15 residues. CDR3 in amino acids: CASSWYGSAYNEQFF. CDR3 nucleotides: TGCGCCAGCAGCTGGTACGGGAGCGCCTACAATGAGCAGTTCTTC.

The rearrangement links TRBV6-1 to TRBJ1-6, with D possibly being TRBD1 (5 bases). The V gene lost 11 bases and the J gene lost 10 bases, with 12 bases spanning the gap. Germline CDR1 and CDR2: MNHNS and SASEGT. This CDR3 is built from 11 residues. CDR3 amino acids: CASQRGSPLHF. The DNA of the CDR3 is TGTGCCTCACAGCGGGGGTCACCCCTCCACTTT.

The rearrangement links TRBV11-2 to TRBJ2-6, with no clear D. The CDR3 length is 12 residues. Trimming left V 5 bases short and J 17 bases short, with 16 bases between. Germline CDR1 and CDR2: SGHAT and FQNNGV. As DNA, the CDR3 is TGTGCCAGCAGCCTCAATCGGGTCGGCTTGACTTTC. Translated, it gives CASSLNRVGLTF.

This chain connects TRBV15 to TRBJ1-2; 10 bases fit TRBD1. Germline values: CDR1 LNHNV, CDR2 YYDKDF (reference sequence). V shed 5 bases and J 7 bases; nucleotides not matched to a gene: 4. This CDR3 comprises 13 residues. The CDR3 DNA follows: TGTGCCACCAGCCCTGACAGGGGGCTTGGCTACACCTTC. This sequence encodes CATSPDRGLGYTF.

This clonotype was seen at least ten times. J is TRBJ2-7 and V is TRBV12-3 or TRBV12-4; TRBD2 might be the D (5 bases). The CDR3 runs to 12 residues. V lost 6 bases and J 2 bases, leaving 8 bases between the germline ends. The CDR3 region is CASSSGAYEQYF. CDR3 bases: TGTGCCAGCAGCTCCGGGGCCTACGAGCAGTACTTC.

The V and J genes are TRBV12-3 or TRBV12-4 and TRBJ2-3, with D hard to call. The CDR3 consists of 13 residues. The germline V and J ends were trimmed by 2 bases and 1 base, with 4 bases remaining between them. The CDR3 spells CASSLYGTDTQYF. In DNA, the CDR3 is TGTGCCAGCAGTTTATATGGCACAGATACGCAGTATTTT.

This clonotype was counted a few times. CDR3 DNA: TGTGCCAGCAGCCCGAGGGTGTACAATGAGCAGTTCTTC. Translation: CASSPRVYNEQFF. The gene calls are TRBV11-2 and TRBJ2-1, with D perhaps TRBD2 (5 bases). This CDR3 spans 13 amino acids. Trimming removed 5 bases at V and 4 bases at J, with 9 bases between. From germline, CDR1 is SGHAT and CDR2 FQNNGV.

This clonotype occurred many times. The junction shows a germline mismatch at one end, possibly a read error. V usage is TRBV7-7 and J usage is TRBJ1-4, with 9 bases lining up with TRBD1. The CDR3 totals 15 residues. Germline CDR1 and CDR2: SSHAT and FNYEAQ (reference sequence). Here the CDR3 DNA reads TGTGCTAGCAGCTCCCGGGACAGGGACAATGAAAAACTGTTTTTT. Translated: CASSSRDRDNEKLFF.

This clonotype came up a few times. The rearrangement joins TRBV4-2 to TRBJ1-5; 7 bases match TRBD1. The CDR3 consists of 13 residues. V lost 4 bases to trimming and J lost 5 bases; unmatched junction nucleotides: 2. Germline CDR1 reads LGHNA; CDR2 reads YNFKEQ. Here the CDR3 reads CASSPTGDQPQHF. The CDR3 DNA is TGTGCCAGCAGCCCTACAGGGGATCAGCCCCAGCATTTT.

This clonotype was observed many times. The rearrangement joins TRBV20-1 to TRBJ1-2, with 8 bases that match TRBD1. The germline V gene has CDR1 DFQATT and CDR2 SNEGSKA (reference sequence). This CDR3 spans 16 amino acids. The V and J ends lost 5 bases and 4 bases, in that order; junction bases with no gene match: 15. This CDR3 is CSALEAGGSSSYGYTF. Written as DNA, the CDR3 is TGCAGTGCTCTCGAGGCAGGGGGCTCCAGTAGCTATGGCTACACCTTC.

The CDR3 region is CSARVLASTDTQYF. CDR3 sequence (DNA): TGCAGTGCTAGAGTACTAGCGTCCACAGATACGCAGTATTTT. The chain uses TRBV20-1 and TRBJ2-3; 7 positions match TRBD2. Germline loops: CDR1 DFQATT, CDR2 SNEGSKA (reference sequence). This CDR3 has 14 residues. V gave up 1 base and J gave up 2 bases; unmatched junction bases: 3.

This clonotype was seen repeatedly, ten times or more. This rearrangement joins TRBV27 to TRBJ2-3; 9 bases align to TRBD2. The CDR3 extends over 17 amino acids. Looked up from germline, CDR1 is MNHEY and CDR2 is SMNVEV (reference sequence). The V and J ends lost 6 bases and 7 bases, in that order; junction bases with no gene match: 17. CDR3 sequence: CASREGGGTSSYHTQYF. The DNA for the CDR3 is TGTGCCAGCAGGGAAGGGGGAGGGACTAGCAGTTACCATACGCAGTATTTT.

In its sample, this clonotype was seen many times. The chain uses TRBV27 and TRBJ1-5, with D uncertain. The CDR3 loop spans 14 amino acids. V lost 5 bases, J lost 2 bases, and 10 bases lay in between. Germline V CDR1 and CDR2: MNHEY, SMNVEV (reference sequence). As DNA, the CDR3 is TGTGCCAGCAGTAGAATATATGGCAATCAGCCCCAGCATTTT. It translates to CASSRIYGNQPQHF.

The chain uses TRBV11-3 and TRBJ1-4; D gene uncertain. Germline V gives CDR1 SGHNT, CDR2 YENEEA. This CDR3 is 14 amino acids long. V lost 8 bases, J lost 2 bases, and 12 bases lay in between. The CDR3 loop reads CASGTRATNEKLFF. CDR3 coding DNA: TGTGCCAGCGGCACGAGGGCGACTAATGAAAAACTGTTTTTT.

Many counts were recorded for this clonotype. The chain couples TRBV7-2 to TRBJ2-3, with 14 nucleotides matching TRBD2. Germline CDR1 is SGHTA and CDR2 is FQGNSA. The CDR3 contains 18 residues. V was pared by 5 bases and J by 4 bases, with 11 bases of the junction left unmatched. In DNA form, the CDR3 reads TGTGCCAGCAGCCCTGGACTAGCGGGAGGCTCGGTCCCAGATACGCAGTATTTT. As protein: CASSPGLAGGSVPDTQYF.

The CDR3 region is CASSEVRNEKLFF. The CDR3 coding sequence is TGTGCCAGCAGTGAAGTAAGGAATGAAAAACTGTTTTTT. This sequence joins TRBV6-1 and TRBJ1-4; D is unclear. This CDR3 is 13 amino acids long. Germline V lookup: CDR1 MNHNS, CDR2 SASEGT. Trimming left V 1 base short and J 5 bases short, with 5 bases between.

This clonotype was seen many times. The chain employs TRBV14 and TRBJ2-3, with D maybe TRBD2 (5 bases). The CDR3 is 14 amino acids. V was clipped by 4 bases and J by 5 bases, with 13 bases between them. In germline, CDR1 is SGHDN, CDR2 FVKESK. The CDR3: CASSPGMPLDTQYF. CDR3 nucleotide sequence: TGTGCCAGCAGCCCCGGGATGCCGTTAGATACGCAGTATTTT.

A few counts support this clonotype. This chain links TRBV7-9 with TRBJ2-5, with D maybe TRBD1 (5 bases). Germline V lookup: CDR1 SEHNR, CDR2 FQNEAQ (reference sequence). This CDR3 is built from 14 residues. Trimming shortened V by 3 bases and J by 1 base, and 9 bases separated the two germline ends. Written as DNA, the CDR3 is TGTGCCAGCAGCTTGGGGCTAGTCCAAGAGACCCAGTACTTC. Its translation is CASSLGLVQETQYF.

This clonotype was seen many times. The chain is built from TRBV19 and TRBJ1-6; D perhaps matches TRBD1 (6 bases). The CDR3 runs to 14 residues. Trimming removed 7 bases from V and 5 bases from J, with 12 bases in between. The germline CDR1 and CDR2 sequences are LNHDA and SQIVND (reference sequence). CDR3 DNA sequence: TGTGCCAGTAACATGGACAGAGATAATTCACCCCTCCACTTT. Translated: CASNMDRDNSPLHF.

In its sample, this clonotype was seen many times. The CDR3 protein is CASGSGNTIYF. The CDR3 nucleotides read TGTGCCAGTGGCTCTGGAAACACCATATATTTT. The chain couples TRBV12-3 or TRBV12-4 to TRBJ1-3, with D unresolved. This CDR3 has 11 residues. Trimming cost V 9 bases and J 0 bases, with 3 bases left between them.

This clonotype was observed many times. The chain recombines TRBV18 with TRBJ1-5; D possibly corresponds to TRBD1 (6 bases). Germline V gene sequence: CDR1 KGHSH, CDR2 LQKENI. The V and J ends lost 5 bases and 5 bases respectively, with 13 bases between them. This CDR3 is 14 amino acids long. The CDR3 is CASSSRDNDQPQHF. Here the CDR3 DNA reads TGTGCCAGCTCATCCCGGGACAACGATCAGCCCCAGCATTTT.

CDR3 bases: TGTGCCAGCAGCCCGACAGGGGTTCAAGAGACCCAGTACTTC. Translation: CASSPTGVQETQYF. This rearrangement joins TRBV3-1 to TRBJ2-5; 8 nucleotides align to TRBD1. V trimming: 4 bases; J trimming: 2 bases; junction bases outside the gene matches: 3. Germline values: CDR1 LGHDT, CDR2 YNNKEL (reference sequence). This CDR3 contains 14 residues.

This clonotype has a count of ten or more. The chain uses TRBV7-6 and TRBJ1-1, with a weak D call TRBD1 (6 bases). The germline V gene encodes CDR1 SGHVS and CDR2 FNYEAQ. V was shortened by 1 base and J by 2 bases, with 8 bases between the two germline ends. The CDR3 runs 14 residues. The chain's CDR3 is CASSLGGANTEAFF. CDR3 coding DNA: TGTGCCAGCAGCTTAGGGGGGGCAAACACTGAAGCTTTCTTT. The full variable domain, with the rest looked up from reference TRBV7-6 and TRBJ1-1, is GAGVSQSPRYKVTKRGQDVALRCDPISGHVSLYWYRQALGQGPEFLTYFNYEAQQDKSGLPNDRFSAERPEGSISTLTIQRTEQRDSAMYRCASSLGGANTEAFFGQGTRLTVV.

This clonotype showed up many times. The rearrangement links TRBV7-9 to TRBJ2-7; D unclear. V was trimmed by 5 bases and J by 6 bases, leaving 11 bases between them. The CDR3 consists of 12 residues. Germline V gene lookup returns CDR1 SEHNR and CDR2 FQNEAQ (reference sequence). CDR3 amino acids: CASSLLGAEQYF. CDR3 DNA: TGTGCCAGCAGCCTACTCGGTGCCGAGCAGTACTTC. The variable domain in full, completed from reference TRBV7-9 and TRBJ2-7, reads DTGVSQNPRHKITKRGQNVTFRCDPISEHNRLYWYRQTLGQGPEFLTYFQNEAQLEKSRLLSDRFSAERPKGSFSTLEIQRTEQGDSAMYLCASSLLGAEQYFGPGTRLTVT.

This clonotype was picked up a small number of times. This chain joins TRBV7-6 and TRBJ2-2, with D perhaps given as TRBD1 or TRBD2 (5 bases each). The CDR3 totals 17 residues. Looked up from germline, CDR1 is SGHVS and CDR2 is FNYEAQ. The germline V and J ends were trimmed by 1 base and 4 bases, with 16 bases remaining between them. CDR3 nucleotides: TGTGCCAGCAGCTTAGAGGCAGGGAGAATCGGCACCGGGGAGCTGTTTTTT. Protein product: CASSLEAGRIGTGELFF.

The rearrangement links TRBV12-3 or TRBV12-4 to TRBJ1-1; no clear D. The CDR3 runs 14 residues. The V end lost 6 bases, the J end lost 0 bases, and 11 bases lay between the germline ends. The CDR3 region has the DNA TGTGCCAGCAGCCACATTCCAATGAACACTGAAGCTTTCTTT. It yields the protein CASSHIPMNTEAFF.

The chain employs TRBV5-1 and TRBJ1-2; no clear D. The V and J ends lost 0 bases and 6 bases respectively, with 6 bases between them. This CDR3 is 12 amino acids long. Germline CDR1 and CDR2: SGHRS and YFSETQ. This CDR3 reads CASSLDLNGYTF. CDR3 coding DNA: TGCGCCAGCAGCTTGGATCTGAATGGCTACACCTTC.